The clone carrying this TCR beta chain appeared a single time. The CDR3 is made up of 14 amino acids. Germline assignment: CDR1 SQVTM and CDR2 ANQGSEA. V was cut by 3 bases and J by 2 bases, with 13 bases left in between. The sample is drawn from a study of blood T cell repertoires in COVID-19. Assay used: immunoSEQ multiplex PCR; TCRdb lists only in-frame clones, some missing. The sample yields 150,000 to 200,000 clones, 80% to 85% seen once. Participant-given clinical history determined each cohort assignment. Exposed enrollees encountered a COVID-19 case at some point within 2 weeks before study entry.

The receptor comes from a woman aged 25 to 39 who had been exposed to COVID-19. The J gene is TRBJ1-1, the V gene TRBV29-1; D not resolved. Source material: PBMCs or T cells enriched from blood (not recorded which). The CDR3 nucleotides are TGCAGCGTTGAGCCCCGGGGAAAAAACACTGAAGCTTTCTTT. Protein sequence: CSVEPRGKNTEAFF.